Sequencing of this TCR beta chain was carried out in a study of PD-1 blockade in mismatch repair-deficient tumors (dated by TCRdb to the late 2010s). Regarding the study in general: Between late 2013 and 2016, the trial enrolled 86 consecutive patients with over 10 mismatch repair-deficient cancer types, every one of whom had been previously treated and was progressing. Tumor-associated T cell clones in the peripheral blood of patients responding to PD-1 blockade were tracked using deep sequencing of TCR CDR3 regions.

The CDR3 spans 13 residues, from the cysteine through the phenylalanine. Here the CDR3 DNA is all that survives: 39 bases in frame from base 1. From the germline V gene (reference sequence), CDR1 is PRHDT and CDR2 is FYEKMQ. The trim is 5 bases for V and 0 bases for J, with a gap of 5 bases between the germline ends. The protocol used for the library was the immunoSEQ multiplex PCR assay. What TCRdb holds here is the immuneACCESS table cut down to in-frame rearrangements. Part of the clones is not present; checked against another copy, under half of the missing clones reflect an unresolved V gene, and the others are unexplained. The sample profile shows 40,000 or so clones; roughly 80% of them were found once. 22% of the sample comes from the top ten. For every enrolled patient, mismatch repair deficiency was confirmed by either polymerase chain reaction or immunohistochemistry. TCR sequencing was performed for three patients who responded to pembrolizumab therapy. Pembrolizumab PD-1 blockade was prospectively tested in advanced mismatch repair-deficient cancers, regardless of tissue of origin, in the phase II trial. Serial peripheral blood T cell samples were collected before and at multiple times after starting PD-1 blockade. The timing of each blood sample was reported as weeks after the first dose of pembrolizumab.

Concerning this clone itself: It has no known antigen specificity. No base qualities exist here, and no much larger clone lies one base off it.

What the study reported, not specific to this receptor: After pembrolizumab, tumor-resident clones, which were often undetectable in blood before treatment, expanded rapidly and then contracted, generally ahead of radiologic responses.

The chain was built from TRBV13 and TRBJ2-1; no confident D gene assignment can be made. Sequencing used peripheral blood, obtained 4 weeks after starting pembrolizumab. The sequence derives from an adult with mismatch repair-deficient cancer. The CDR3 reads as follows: CASSISSYNEQFF. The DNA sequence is TGTGCCAGCAGCATTAGCTCCTACAATGAGCAGTTCTTC.